Only one count was recorded for the clone carrying this T cell receptor beta chain. This sample is part of a study of blood T cell repertoires in COVID-19. Study at large: Samples representing acute and convalescent COVID-19 were sourced from the United States, Italy and Spain. Nucleic acid was either cDNA or gDNA, and it came from T cells, B-cell-depleted T cells, or PBMCs.

In the original workflow: Reference gene primer amplification yielded estimated nucleated cell counts. Profiled with immunoSEQ multiplex PCR; TCRdb holds only in-frame clones, not every one. V, J and clone size are those of that table, while D and trimming were read from the DNA. The sample has 15,000 to 20,000 clones, more than 80% seen once. The CDR3 has 13 amino acids. The V end lost 3 bases, the J end lost 8 bases, and 13 bases lay between the germline ends. In germline, CDR1 is LNHDA, CDR2 SQIVND (reference sequence). The sequence came from a human donor in a cohort sampled during active COVID-19. The sample was peripheral blood. V usage is TRBV19 and J usage is TRBJ1-2; D is undetermined. The CDR3, as DNA: TGTGCCAGTAGTATTGAGGGTCTACTCGGCTACACCTTC. This codes for CASSIEGLLGYTF.